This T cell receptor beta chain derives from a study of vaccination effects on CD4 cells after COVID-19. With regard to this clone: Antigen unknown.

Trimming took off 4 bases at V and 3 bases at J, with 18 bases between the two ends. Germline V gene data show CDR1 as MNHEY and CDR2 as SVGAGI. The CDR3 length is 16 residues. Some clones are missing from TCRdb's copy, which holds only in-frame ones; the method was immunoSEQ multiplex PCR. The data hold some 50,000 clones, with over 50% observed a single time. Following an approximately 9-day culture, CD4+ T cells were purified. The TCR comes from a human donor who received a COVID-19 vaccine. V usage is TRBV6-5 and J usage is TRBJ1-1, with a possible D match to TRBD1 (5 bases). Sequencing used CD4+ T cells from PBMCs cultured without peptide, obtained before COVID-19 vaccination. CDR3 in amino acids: CASSLGQGLSYTEAFF. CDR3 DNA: TGTGCCAGCAGTTTGGGGCAGGGCTTGTCTTACACTGAAGCTTTCTTT.